Below, 22 T cell receptor beta chains from the same sample are listed, as sequenced in a study of blood T cells in healthy people across ages. Together with a sample-barcoded 5' primer, a J-beta primer mix was included in a second PCR lasting about 6 to 11 cycles. TCRdb re-analysed the 5' RACE reads in MiXCR, keeping a single row per CDR3 protein. This repertoire shows around 970,000 distinct CDR3 sequences, just over 50% found once; its top ten account for roughly 23%. The sequenced sample consisted of blood. The receptors shown here come from a woman aged 55-69 years in good health.

This CDR3 is CASSKDGRGTYEQYF. The CDR3 DNA follows: TGTGCCAGCAGCAAGGACGGGCGGGGGACCTACGAGCAGTACTTC. The chain is built from TRBV7-9 and TRBJ2-7, with 7 bases matching TRBD2. Germline V gene data show CDR1 as SEHNR and CDR2 as FQNEAQ (reference sequence). This CDR3 spans 15 amino acids. The V and J ends lost 5 bases and 2 bases, in that order; junction bases with no gene match: 9.

This clonotype was detected only a few times. V usage is TRBV28 and J usage is TRBJ2-7; the D is unclear. Germline V gene data show CDR1 as MDHEN and CDR2 as SYDVKM. Trimming took 3 bases from V and 7 from J, leaving 19 bases between them. CDR3 length: 15 residues. The CDR3 reads CASSLVLYGAGEQYF. The CDR3 DNA follows: TGTGCCAGCAGTTTGGTTCTGTATGGCGCCGGGGAGCAGTACTTC. Variable domain in full (rest from reference TRBV28 and TRBJ2-7): DVKVTQSSRYLVKRTGEKVFLECVQDMDHENMFWYRQDPGLGLRLIYFSYDVKMKEKGDIPEGYSVSREKKERFSLILESASTNQTSMYLCASSLVLYGAGEQYFGPGTRLTVT.

This clonotype was recorded a few times. The chain is built from TRBV7-9 and TRBJ2-7; 11 bases fit TRBD2. Trimming took 5 bases from V and 1 from J; bases not matched to a gene: 7. Germline-derived CDR1 and CDR2 are SEHNR and FQNEAQ (reference sequence). The CDR3 is 16 residues long. The CDR3 is CASSPRTSGPSYEQYF. CDR3 nucleotides: TGTGCCAGCAGCCCGCGGACTAGCGGGCCATCCTACGAGCAGTACTTC.

The chain couples TRBV6-1 to TRBJ1-1; 7 positions agree with TRBD1. In germline, CDR1 is MNHNS, CDR2 SASEGT. After removal of 0 bases from V and 8 bases from J, the junction contained 9 bases not matched to a gene. This CDR3 spans 15 amino acids. The CDR3 protein is CASSEASGGGWEAFF. The CDR3, as DNA: TGTGCCAGCAGTGAAGCGTCAGGGGGGGGATGGGAAGCTTTCTTT.

This clonotype was counted only a few times. The rearrangement joins TRBV18 to TRBJ1-5, with D uncertain. The germline V and J ends were trimmed by 3 bases and 3 bases, with 12 bases remaining between them. This CDR3 has 15 residues. Looked up from germline, CDR1 is KGHSH and CDR2 is LQKENI. CDR3 sequence: CASSPRTADNQPQHF. The CDR3 DNA sequence: TGTGCCAGCTCACCCCGAACGGCAGACAATCAGCCCCAGCATTTT. Variable domain in full (rest from reference TRBV18 and TRBJ1-5): NAGVMQNPRHLVRRRGQEARLRCSPMKGHSHVYWYRQLPEEGLKFMVYLQKENIIDESGMPKERFSAEFPKEGPSILRIQQVVRGDSAAYFCASSPRTADNQPQHFGDGTRLSIL.

The chain links TRBV27 to TRBJ1-2, with TRBD1 as a possible D gene (6 bases). Deletions cut 4 bases from V and 5 bases from J, with 20 bases between. The germline V gene has CDR1 MNHEY and CDR2 SMNVEV (reference sequence). The CDR3 sequence is 16 residues long. Written as DNA, the CDR3 is TGTGCCAGCAGTTGGTCCTCCGGGACACAGGAGTATGGCTACACCTTC. It specifies CASSWSSGTQEYGYTF.

The chain carries TRBV15 and TRBJ2-6; TRBD1 matches 8 bases. Per the germline V gene, CDR1 is LNHNV and CDR2 is YYDKDF (reference sequence). The CDR3 loop spans 17 amino acids. V was pared by 4 bases and J by 2 bases, with 7 bases of the junction left unmatched. This chain's CDR3 is CATSKGQGSPGANVLTF. In nucleotides, the CDR3 is TGTGCCACCAGCAAAGGACAGGGATCGCCTGGGGCCAACGTCCTGACTTTC.

J is TRBJ2-1 and V is TRBV4-2; no firm D call. Germline V gene sequence: CDR1 LGHNA, CDR2 YNFKEQ. The V gene lost 2 bases and the J gene lost 5 bases, with 10 bases spanning the gap. This CDR3 comprises 14 residues. The CDR3 sequence is CASSQRPGDNEQFF. CDR3 bases: TGTGCCAGCAGCCAACGTCCTGGGGACAATGAGCAGTTCTTC.

This clonotype was counted a few times. V and J are TRBV7-9 and TRBJ2-5, with TRBD2 matching over 7 bases. CDR1 is SEHNR and CDR2 is FQNEAQ in the germline V gene (reference sequence). This CDR3 contains 15 residues. Unmatched junction bases numbered 21, after V lost 9 bases and J lost 11 bases. This CDR3 is CASSHRDYKNNEQYF. In DNA form, the CDR3 reads TGTGCCAGTAGCCACCGGGACTACAAAAACAATGAGCAGTACTTC.

A few counts support this clonotype. The rearrangement uses TRBV28 and TRBJ2-7; D not certain. Trimming shortened V by 10 bases and J by 2 bases, and 15 bases separated the two germline ends. Germline V gives CDR1 MDHEN, CDR2 SYDVKM. CDR3 size: 13 residues. The CDR3 nucleotides read TGTGCCATCGGCCCCGACGGAACCTACGAGCAGTACTTC. As protein: CAIGPDGTYEQYF. The complete variable domain, with remaining parts taken from reference TRBV28 and TRBJ2-7, reads DVKVTQSSRYLVKRTGEKVFLECVQDMDHENMFWYRQDPGLGLRLIYFSYDVKMKEKGDIPEGYSVSREKKERFSLILESASTNQTSMYLCAIGPDGTYEQYFGPGTRLTVT.

This clonotype turned up a few times. One base away lies a much larger clone, so this may be a sequencing read error. The rearrangement joins TRBV12-3 or TRBV12-4 to TRBJ2-5; D tentatively fits TRBD1 or TRBD2 (7 bases each). CDR3 size: 14 residues. V lost 4 bases and J 9 bases, leaving 18 bases between the germline ends. The CDR3 here is CASSSQGRVKAQYF. CDR3 nucleotide sequence: TGTGCCAGCAGTTCACAGGGGAGGGTAAAGGCCCAGTACTTC.

V and J are TRBV6-5 and TRBJ2-5; 7 bases line up with TRBD1. V gave up 6 bases and J gave up 5 bases; unmatched junction bases: 6. CDR3 length equals 13 residues. From germline, CDR1 is MNHEY and CDR2 SVGAGI. CDR3 sequence reads: CASRATGMETQYF. CDR3 nucleotide sequence: TGTGCCAGCAGGGCGACAGGGATGGAGACCCAGTACTTC.

The table lists this clonotype with many counts. CDR3 DNA: TGTGCCAGCAGCTTGGCCTGGGGATCCCCTGAAGCTTTCTTT. This translates into CASSLAWGSPEAFF. The chain has TRBV5-5 and TRBJ1-1, with no clear D. This CDR3 has 14 amino acids. Looked up from germline, CDR1 is SGHKS and CDR2 is YYEKEE (reference sequence). V gave up 0 bases and J gave up 6 bases, with 12 bases separating them.

About this clonotype itself: This may arise from a read error, as a much more abundant clone is one base away. J is TRBJ2-3 and V is TRBV11-2; D call uncertain. The V gene lost 7 bases and the J gene lost 2 bases, with 7 bases spanning the gap. CDR3 size: 12 residues. Germline loops: CDR1 SGHAT, CDR2 FQNNGV. The CDR3 DNA sequence: TGTGCCAGCATCTTCCACACAGATACGCAGTATTTT. It encodes CASIFHTDTQYF.

The J gene is TRBJ2-3, the V gene TRBV10-2, with TRBD2 identical over 11 bases. The CDR3 extends over 14 amino acids. J was trimmed by 3 bases and V by 8 bases; bases with no gene match: 4. Germline lookup yields CDR1 WSHSY and CDR2 SAAADI. The CDR3 bases are TGCGCCAGCGAATTAGCGGGAGGGACAGATACGCAGTATTTT. Amino acids: CASELAGGTDTQYF.

V is TRBV12-5 and J is TRBJ2-5; TRBD2 is a possible D gene (6 bases). Near its end, the DNA agrees better with TRBJ2-7, so the J call may be wrong. Germline V CDR1 and CDR2: LGHNT, FRNRAP. The CDR3 runs 17 residues. The CDR3 coding sequence is TGTGCTAGTGGTTTGGTACAGTGGGCGGGACCTTTCTACGAGCAGTACTTC. As protein: CASGLVQWAGPFYEQYF.

This clonotype was recorded a few times. The V and J genes are TRBV18 and TRBJ1-2; D possibly corresponds to TRBD1 (6 bases). The germline gives CDR1 KGHSH, CDR2 LQKENI. The length of the CDR3 is 13 residues. The V end was cut by 3 bases, the J end by 6 bases, with 11 bases between. CDR3 protein: CASSPNRDNGYTF. As DNA, the CDR3 is TGTGCCAGCTCACCGAACAGGGATAATGGCTACACCTTC.

This clonotype was counted a few times. This chain connects TRBV29-1 to TRBJ2-7; 7 bases fit TRBD2. The germline V gene has CDR1 SQVTM and CDR2 ANQGSEA. Trimming removed 6 bases from V and 3 bases from J; junction bases left unmatched: 5. The CDR3 extends over 12 amino acids. The CDR3 protein is CSVAPSGYEQYF. In nucleotides, the CDR3 is TGCAGCGTGGCGCCTAGCGGCTACGAGCAGTACTTC.

The CDR3 bases are TGTGCCACCAGTGATTTGCATGTTACAGGGCTCACCGGGGAGCTGTTTTTT. It specifies CATSDLHVTGLTGELFF. The chain has TRBV24-1 and TRBJ2-2; maybe TRBD1 (6 bases). V was shortened by 0 bases and J by 4 bases, with 14 bases between the two germline ends. The CDR3 has 17 amino acids. Germline CDR1 reads KGHDR; CDR2 reads SFDVKD.

This clonotype has a handful of counts. The V gene is TRBV4-1, the J gene TRBJ2-7, with 8 bases matching TRBD2. CDR3 size: 14 residues. Germline V gene lookup returns CDR1 MGHRA and CDR2 YSYEKL. The V and J ends lost 3 bases and 6 bases, in that order; junction bases with no gene match: 7. Written as DNA, the CDR3 is TGCGCCAGCAGCCACGGGACTAGTTTTAGCGAGCAGTACTTC. It specifies CASSHGTSFSEQYF.

J is TRBJ2-3 and V is TRBV20-1; D call uncertain. CDR3 size: 11 residues. Germline V gene data show CDR1 as DFQATT and CDR2 as SNEGSKA (reference sequence). Trimming stripped 6 bases from V and 2 bases from J, with 6 bases between. DNA of the CDR3: TGCAGTGCGATGTTCACAGATACGCAGTATTTT. Translation: CSAMFTDTQYF.

This clonotype was observed many times. This rearrangement joins TRBV3-1 to TRBJ2-7; no definite D call. This CDR3 has 13 amino acids. Trimming pared 3 bases from V and 9 bases from J, leaving 15 bases between. CDR1 LGHDT and CDR2 YNNKEL come from the germline V gene (reference sequence). DNA for the CDR3: TGTGCCAGCAGCCACATCACGGTGGGCGGGCAGTACTTC. It is translated as CASSHITVGGQYF.